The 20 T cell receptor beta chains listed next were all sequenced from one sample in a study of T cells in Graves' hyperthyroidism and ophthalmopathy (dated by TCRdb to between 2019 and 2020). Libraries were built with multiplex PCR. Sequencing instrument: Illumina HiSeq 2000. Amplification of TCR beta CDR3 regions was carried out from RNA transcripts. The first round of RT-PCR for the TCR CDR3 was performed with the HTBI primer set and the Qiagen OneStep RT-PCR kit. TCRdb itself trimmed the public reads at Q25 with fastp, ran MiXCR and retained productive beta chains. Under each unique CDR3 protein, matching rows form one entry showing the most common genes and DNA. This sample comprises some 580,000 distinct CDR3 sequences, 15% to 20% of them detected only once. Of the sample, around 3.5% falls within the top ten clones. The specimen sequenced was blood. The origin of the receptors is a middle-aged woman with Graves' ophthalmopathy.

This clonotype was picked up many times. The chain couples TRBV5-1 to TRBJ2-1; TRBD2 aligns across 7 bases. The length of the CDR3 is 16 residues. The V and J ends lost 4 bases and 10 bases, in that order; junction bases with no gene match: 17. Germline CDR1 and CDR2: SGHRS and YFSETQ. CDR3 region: CASSHSRDYLRGEQFF. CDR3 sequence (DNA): TGCGCCAGCAGCCACAGCCGGGACTACCTTCGTGGGGAGCAGTTCTTC.

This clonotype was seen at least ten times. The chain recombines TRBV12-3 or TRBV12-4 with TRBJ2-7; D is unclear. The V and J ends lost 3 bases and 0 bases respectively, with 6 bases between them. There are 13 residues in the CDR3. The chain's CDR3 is CASSFWNSYEQYF. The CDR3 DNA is TGTGCCAGCAGTTTCTGGAACTCCTACGAGCAGTACTTC.

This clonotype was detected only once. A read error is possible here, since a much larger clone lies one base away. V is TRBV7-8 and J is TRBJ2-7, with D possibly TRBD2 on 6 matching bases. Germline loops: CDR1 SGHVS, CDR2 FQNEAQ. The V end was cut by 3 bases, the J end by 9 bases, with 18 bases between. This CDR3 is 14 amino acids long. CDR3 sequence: CASSFGTLSGGQYF. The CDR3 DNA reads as TGTGCCAGCAGCTTCGGGACTCTCTCCGGGGGGCAGTACTTC.

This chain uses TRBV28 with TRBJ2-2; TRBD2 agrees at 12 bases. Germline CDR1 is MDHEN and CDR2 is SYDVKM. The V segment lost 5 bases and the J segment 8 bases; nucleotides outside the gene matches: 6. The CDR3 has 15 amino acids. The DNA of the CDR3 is TGTGCCAGCAGTCCCGGACTAGCGGGAAAGGGGGAGCTGTTTTTT. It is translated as CASSPGLAGKGELFF.

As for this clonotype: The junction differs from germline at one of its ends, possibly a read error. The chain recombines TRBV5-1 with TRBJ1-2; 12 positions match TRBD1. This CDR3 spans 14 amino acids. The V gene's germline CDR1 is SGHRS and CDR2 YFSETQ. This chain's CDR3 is CASSSGTGGLGYTF. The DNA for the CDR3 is TGTGCCAGCAGCTCCGGGACAGGGGGCTTGGGCTACACCTTC.

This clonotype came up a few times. CDR3 sequence reads: CASSYRAGTTDTQYF. The CDR3 nucleotides are TGTGCCAGCAGTTACAGGGCGGGGACCACAGATACGCAGTATTTT. The rearrangement uses TRBV6-5 and TRBJ2-3, with D possibly being TRBD2 (6 bases). Germline V gene lookup returns CDR1 MNHEY and CDR2 SVGAGI. This CDR3 is built from 15 residues. Trimming took 2 bases from V and 2 from J, leaving 11 bases between them.

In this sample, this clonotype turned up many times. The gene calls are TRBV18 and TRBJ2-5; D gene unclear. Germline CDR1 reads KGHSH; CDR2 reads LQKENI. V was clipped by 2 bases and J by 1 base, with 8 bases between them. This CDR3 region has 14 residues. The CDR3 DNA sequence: TGTGCCAGCTCACCATATTACACCCAAGAGACCCAGTACTTC. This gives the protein CASSPYYTQETQYF.

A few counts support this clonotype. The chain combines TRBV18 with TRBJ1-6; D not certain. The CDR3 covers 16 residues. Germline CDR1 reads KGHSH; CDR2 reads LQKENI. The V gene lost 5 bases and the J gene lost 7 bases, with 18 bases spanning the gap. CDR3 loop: CASSALDGELNSPLHF. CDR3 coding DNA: TGTGCCAGCTCAGCCCTGGACGGCGAGCTGAATTCACCCCTCCACTTT.

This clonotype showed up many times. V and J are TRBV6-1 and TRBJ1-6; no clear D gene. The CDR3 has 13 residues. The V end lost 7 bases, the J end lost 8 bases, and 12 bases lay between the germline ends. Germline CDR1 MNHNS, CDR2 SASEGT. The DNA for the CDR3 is TGTGCCAGCAACCGAGGGAGATATTCACCCCTCCACTTT. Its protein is CASNRGRYSPLHF.

CDR3 region: CATSRDFGAAGEKLFF. The CDR3 region has the DNA TGTGCCACCAGCAGAGATTTTGGGGCAGCCGGGGAAAAACTGTTTTTT. The chain joins TRBV15 to TRBJ1-4; D is possibly TRBD1 (5 bases). Germline V gives CDR1 LNHNV, CDR2 YYDKDF (reference sequence). This CDR3 has 16 amino acids. Trimming shortened V by 0 bases and J by 8 bases, and 16 bases separated the two germline ends.

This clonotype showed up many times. CDR3 sequence reads: CSVLDRDRAGELFF. DNA for the CDR3: TGCAGTGTTCTGGACAGGGACCGAGCCGGGGAGCTGTTTTTT. The chain has TRBV20-1 and TRBJ2-2; 8 nucleotides align to TRBD1. The germline V gene encodes CDR1 DFQATT and CDR2 SNEGSKA (reference sequence). This CDR3 has 14 residues. The V and J ends lost 7 bases and 6 bases, in that order; junction bases with no gene match: 10.

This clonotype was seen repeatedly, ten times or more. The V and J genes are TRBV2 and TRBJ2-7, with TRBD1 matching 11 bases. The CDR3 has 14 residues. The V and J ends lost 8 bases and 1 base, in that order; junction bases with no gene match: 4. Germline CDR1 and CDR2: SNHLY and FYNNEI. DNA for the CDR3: TGTGCCAGCCAAGGGACAGGGGGGTCCTACGAGCAGTACTTC. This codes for CASQGTGGSYEQYF.

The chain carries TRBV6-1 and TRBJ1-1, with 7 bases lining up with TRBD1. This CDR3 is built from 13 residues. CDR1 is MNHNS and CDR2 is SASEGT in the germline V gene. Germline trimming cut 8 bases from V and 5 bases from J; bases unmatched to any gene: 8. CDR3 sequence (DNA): TGTGCCAGCTTTCCAGGGGGATATACTGAAGCTTTCTTT. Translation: CASFPGGYTEAFF.

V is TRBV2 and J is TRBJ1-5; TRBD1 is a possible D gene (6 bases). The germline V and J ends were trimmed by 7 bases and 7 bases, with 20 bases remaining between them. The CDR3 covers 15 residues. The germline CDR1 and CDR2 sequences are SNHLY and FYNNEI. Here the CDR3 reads CASTYSVTGPQPQHF. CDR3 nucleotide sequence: TGTGCCAGCACCTACTCGGTAACAGGGCCACAGCCCCAGCATTTT.

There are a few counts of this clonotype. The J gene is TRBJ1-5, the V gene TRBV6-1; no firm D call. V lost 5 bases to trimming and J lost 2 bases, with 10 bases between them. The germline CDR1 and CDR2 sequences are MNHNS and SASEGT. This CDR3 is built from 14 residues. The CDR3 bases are TGTGCCAGCAGTCGGAATTTGGGCAATCAGCCCCAGCATTTT. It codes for CASSRNLGNQPQHF.

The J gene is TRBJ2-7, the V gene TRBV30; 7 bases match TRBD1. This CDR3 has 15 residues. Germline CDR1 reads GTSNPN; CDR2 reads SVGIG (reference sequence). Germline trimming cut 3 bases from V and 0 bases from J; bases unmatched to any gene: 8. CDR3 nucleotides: TGTGCCTGGAGCCGCGGACAGGCCCTCTCCTACGAGCAGTACTTC. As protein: CAWSRGQALSYEQYF.

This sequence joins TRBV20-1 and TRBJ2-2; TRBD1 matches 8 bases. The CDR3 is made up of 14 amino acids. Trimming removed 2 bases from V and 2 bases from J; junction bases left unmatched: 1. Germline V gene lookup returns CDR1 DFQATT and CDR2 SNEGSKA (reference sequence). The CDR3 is CSARTGGNTGELFF. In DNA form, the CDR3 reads TGCAGTGCTAGAACAGGGGGAAACACCGGGGAGCTGTTTTTT.

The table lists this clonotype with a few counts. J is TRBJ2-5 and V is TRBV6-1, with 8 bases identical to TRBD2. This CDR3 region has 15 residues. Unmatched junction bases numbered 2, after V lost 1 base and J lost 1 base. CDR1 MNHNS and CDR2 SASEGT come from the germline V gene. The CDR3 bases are TGTGCCAGCAGTGAAGGTAGCGGGACCCAAGAGACCCAGTACTTC. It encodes CASSEGSGTQETQYF.

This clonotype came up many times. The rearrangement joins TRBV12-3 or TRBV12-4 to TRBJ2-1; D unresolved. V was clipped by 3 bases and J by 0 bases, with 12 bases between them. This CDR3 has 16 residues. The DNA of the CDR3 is TGTGCCAGCAGTTTGTCCGACCCCGGCTCCTACAATGAGCAGTTCTTC. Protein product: CASSLSDPGSYNEQFF.

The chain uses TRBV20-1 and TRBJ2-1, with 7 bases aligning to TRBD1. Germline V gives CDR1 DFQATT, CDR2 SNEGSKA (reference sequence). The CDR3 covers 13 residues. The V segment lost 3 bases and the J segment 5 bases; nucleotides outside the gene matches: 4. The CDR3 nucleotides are TGCAGTGCTAGCGACAGGGATAACAATGAGCAGTTCTTC. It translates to CSASDRDNNEQFF.